This record concerns one TCR beta chain sequence. In the original analysis: Estimated nucleated cell counts came from reference gene primer amplification. The data were produced by immunoSEQ multiplex PCR, yet TCRdb's version contains in-frame clones alone and is incomplete. V, J and clone size reflect that table, while D and trimming were determined from the DNA. The sample contains 200,000 to 300,000 clones, approximately 85% of which appear only once. This entry belongs to a study of blood T cell repertoires in COVID-19. Study in general: Specimens from acute and convalescent COVID-19 originated in the United States, Italy and Spain. T cells, B-cell-depleted T cells, or PBMCs supplied cDNA or gDNA.

V trimming: 4 bases; J trimming: 4 bases; junction bases outside the gene matches: 5. The CDR3 contains 13 residues. Germline-derived CDR1 and CDR2 are SGDLS and YYNGEE. The sample was peripheral blood. The V gene is TRBV9, the J gene TRBJ2-7; 7 nucleotides agree with TRBD2. The sequence derives from a human donor in a cohort sampled during active COVID-19. As DNA, the CDR3 is TGTGCCAGCAGCCCCTGGGGGGGTTACGAGCAGTACTTC. Translating gives CASSPWGGYEQYF.